A selection of T cell receptor beta chains follows, all from one sample in a study of control samples from healthy donors and cancer patients. Generated by immunoSEQ multiplex PCR, the TCRdb table keeps only in-frame clones and is missing some. The profile shows 150,000 to 200,000 clones, about 90% of them singletons. Input material: blood. Receptors originate from a man aged 30-40 years in good health. Each CDR3 is given with its conserved first and last residue. Fields, in order: J gene, CDR3 length, D gene, V gene, clone size, CDR3 protein, CDR3 DNA. D genes are given only for firm matches. The listing skips clone size in some rows; elsewhere it reads once, few, many or a size class.

j_call: TRBJ2-2
cdr3_length: 18
d_call: TRBD2
v_call: TRBV28
clone_size: NA
cdr3_aa: CASSAGTSGRGNTGELFF
cdr3_nt: TGTGCCAGCAGTGCTGGGACTAGCGGGAGGGGGAACACCGGGGAGCTGTTTTTT

j_call: TRBJ2-1
cdr3_length: 15
d_call: NA
v_call: TRBV7-9
clone_size: NA
cdr3_aa: CASSPKVRVGNEQFF
cdr3_nt: TGTGCCAGCAGCCCAAAGGTCAGGGTAGGCAATGAGCAGTTCTTC

j_call: TRBJ2-5
cdr3_length: 14
d_call: NA
v_call: TRBV15
clone_size: NA
cdr3_aa: CATSTSALQETQYF
cdr3_nt: TGTGCCACCAGCACTAGCGCCTTACAAGAGACCCAGTACTTC

j_call: TRBJ1-5
cdr3_length: 16
d_call: NA
v_call: TRBV19
clone_size: NA
cdr3_aa: CASSGGPRTENQPQHF
cdr3_nt: TGTGCCAGTAGTGGGGGCCCCCGGACAGAGAATCAGCCCCAGCATTTT

j_call: TRBJ2-5
cdr3_length: 15
d_call: NA
v_call: TRBV11-2
clone_size: NA
cdr3_aa: CASSLPGREQETQYF
cdr3_nt: TGTGCCAGCAGCCTCCCCGGACGGGAACAAGAGACCCAGTACTTC

j_call: TRBJ2-7
cdr3_length: 13
d_call: NA
v_call: TRBV6-5
clone_size: NA
cdr3_aa: CASIKGDSYEQYF
cdr3_nt: TGTGCCAGCATCAAAGGGGACTCCTACGAGCAGTACTTC

j_call: TRBJ2-1
cdr3_length: 15
d_call: NA
v_call: TRBV13
clone_size: NA
cdr3_aa: CTSSLVAAHYNEQFF
cdr3_nt: TGTACCAGCAGCTTAGTGGCGGCACACTACAATGAGCAGTTCTTC

j_call: TRBJ1-1
cdr3_length: 14
d_call: NA
v_call: TRBV6-4
clone_size: NA
cdr3_aa: CASRPWGEDTEAFF
cdr3_nt: TGTGCCAGCAGGCCTTGGGGGGAGGACACTGAAGCTTTCTTT

j_call: TRBJ2-3
cdr3_length: 17
d_call: TRBD1
v_call: TRBV5-4
clone_size: NA
cdr3_aa: CASSLPPGQGAGDTQYF
cdr3_nt: TGTGCCAGCAGTCTACCGCCGGGACAGGGGGCAGGAGATACGCAGTATTTT

j_call: TRBJ1-1
cdr3_length: 16
d_call: NA
v_call: TRBV4-3
clone_size: NA
cdr3_aa: CASSQDLSWDNTEAFF
cdr3_nt: TGCGCCAGCAGCCAAGATCTAAGCTGGGACAACACTGAAGCTTTCTTT

j_call: TRBJ1-5
cdr3_length: 14
d_call: NA
v_call: TRBV4-1
clone_size: NA
cdr3_aa: CASSQQGRNQPQHF
cdr3_nt: TGCGCCAGCAGCCAACAGGGGAGGAATCAGCCCCAGCATTTT

j_call: TRBJ1-1
cdr3_length: 14
d_call: NA
v_call: TRBV6-4
clone_size: NA
cdr3_aa: CASSITLGDTEAFF
cdr3_nt: TGTGCCAGCAGTATTACACTGGGGGACACTGAAGCTTTCTTT

j_call: TRBJ1-1
cdr3_length: 12
d_call: NA
v_call: TRBV7-8
clone_size: NA
cdr3_aa: CASSLESAEAFF
cdr3_nt: TGTGCCAGCAGCTTAGAAAGCGCTGAAGCTTTCTTT

j_call: TRBJ2-2
cdr3_length: 16
d_call: TRBD2
v_call: TRBV7-6
clone_size: NA
cdr3_aa: CASSLLAGVKTGELFF
cdr3_nt: TGTGCCAGCAGCTTACTAGCGGGAGTGAAAACCGGGGAGCTGTTTTTT

j_call: TRBJ2-1
cdr3_length: 17
d_call: NA
v_call: TRBV4-3
clone_size: NA
cdr3_aa: CASSQAGFGTPYNEQFF
cdr3_nt: TGCGCCAGCAGCCAAGCAGGGTTCGGGACCCCATACAATGAGCAGTTCTTC

j_call: TRBJ1-1
cdr3_length: 13
d_call: NA
v_call: TRBV18
clone_size: NA
cdr3_aa: CASSRSSDTEAFF
cdr3_nt: TGTGCCAGCTCCCGCAGTTCGGACACTGAAGCTTTCTTT

j_call: TRBJ2-1
cdr3_length: 15
d_call: TRBD2
v_call: TRBV7-9
clone_size: NA
cdr3_aa: CASMRLAGGNNEQFF
cdr3_nt: TGTGCCAGCATGAGACTAGCGGGGGGCAACAATGAGCAGTTCTTC

j_call: TRBJ1-4
cdr3_length: 14
d_call: NA
v_call: TRBV5-1
clone_size: NA
cdr3_aa: CASSFGQTNEKLFF
cdr3_nt: TGCGCCAGCAGCTTTGGGCAGACTAATGAAAAACTGTTTTTT

j_call: TRBJ2-2
cdr3_length: 12
d_call: NA
v_call: TRBV3-1/TRBV3-2
clone_size: NA
cdr3_aa: CASSPLWGELFF
cdr3_nt: TGTGCCAGCAGCCCTCTATGGGGGGAGCTGTTTTTT

j_call: TRBJ1-1
cdr3_length: 13
d_call: NA
v_call: TRBV19
clone_size: NA
cdr3_aa: CASSFTGDTEAFF
cdr3_nt: TGTGCCAGTAGTTTTACAGGTGACACTGAAGCTTTCTTT

j_call: TRBJ1-1
cdr3_length: 14
d_call: TRBD1
v_call: TRBV18
clone_size: few
cdr3_aa: CASSAGQGRSEAFF
cdr3_nt: TGTGCCAGCTCGGCGGGACAGGGGAGGTCTGAAGCTTTCTTT

j_call: TRBJ1-4
cdr3_length: 12
d_call: NA
v_call: TRBV2
clone_size: NA
cdr3_aa: CASSEARSELFF
cdr3_nt: TGTGCCAGCAGTGAAGCAAGGAGTGAACTGTTTTTT

j_call: TRBJ2-2
cdr3_length: 15
d_call: NA
v_call: TRBV6-2/TRBV6-3
clone_size: NA
cdr3_aa: CASSSGTANTGELFF
cdr3_nt: TGTGCCAGCAGTTCCGGGACTGCGAACACCGGGGAGCTGTTTTTT

j_call: TRBJ1-2
cdr3_length: 13
d_call: TRBD1
v_call: TRBV7-9
clone_size: NA
cdr3_aa: CASSFQGARGYTF
cdr3_nt: TGTGCCAGCAGCTTTCAGGGGGCGCGGGGCTACACCTTC

j_call: TRBJ1-1
cdr3_length: 13
d_call: NA
v_call: TRBV11-3
clone_size: few
cdr3_aa: CASSLNQNTEAFF
cdr3_nt: TGTGCCAGCAGCTTAAACCAGAACACTGAAGCTTTCTTT

j_call: TRBJ2-3
cdr3_length: 16
d_call: NA
v_call: TRBV7-9
clone_size: once
cdr3_aa: CASSLAAWQGTDTQYF
cdr3_nt: TGTGCCAGCAGCTTAGCTGCGTGGCAGGGAACAGATACGCAGTATTTT

j_call: TRBJ2-5
cdr3_length: 15
d_call: TRBD1
v_call: TRBV5-5
clone_size: NA
cdr3_aa: CASSITGGRGETQYF
cdr3_nt: TGTGCCAGCAGCATTACAGGGGGCCGAGGTGAGACCCAGTACTTC

j_call: TRBJ2-1
cdr3_length: 14
d_call: NA
v_call: TRBV7-3
clone_size: NA
cdr3_aa: CASSLGGLGNEQFF
cdr3_nt: TGTGCCAGCAGCTTAGGTGGACTCGGCAATGAGCAGTTCTTC

j_call: TRBJ1-2
cdr3_length: 14
d_call: NA
v_call: TRBV11-2
clone_size: NA
cdr3_aa: CASSPGLTNYGYTF
cdr3_nt: TGTGCCAGCAGCCCGGGGCTTACTAACTATGGCTACACCTTC

j_call: TRBJ2-1
cdr3_length: 15
d_call: TRBD1
v_call: TRBV29-1
clone_size: NA
cdr3_aa: CSVYTDRGNYNEQFF
cdr3_nt: TGCAGCGTTTATACGGACAGGGGGAATTACAATGAGCAGTTCTTC

j_call: TRBJ2-1
cdr3_length: 15
d_call: NA
v_call: TRBV9
clone_size: NA
cdr3_aa: CASSVSVGFSYEQFF
cdr3_nt: TGTGCCAGCAGCGTAAGTGTCGGATTTTCGTATGAGCAGTTCTTC

j_call: TRBJ2-7
cdr3_length: 13
d_call: TRBD2
v_call: TRBV3-1/TRBV3-2
clone_size: NA
cdr3_aa: CASSPTGLYEQYF
cdr3_nt: TGTGCCAGCAGCCCCACGGGACTATACGAGCAGTACTTC

j_call: TRBJ2-1
cdr3_length: 16
d_call: NA
v_call: TRBV7-9
clone_size: once
cdr3_aa: CASAPKQGRDLDEQFF
cdr3_nt: TGTGCCAGCGCCCCCAAACAGGGAAGGGATCTGGATGAGCAGTTCTTC

j_call: TRBJ1-2
cdr3_length: 15
d_call: NA
v_call: TRBV4-1
clone_size: once
cdr3_aa: CASSQDSTGDYGYTF
cdr3_nt: TGCGCCAGCAGCCAAGATTCTACCGGAGACTATGGCTACACCTTC

j_call: TRBJ1-1
cdr3_length: 12
d_call: NA
v_call: TRBV6-5
clone_size: NA
cdr3_aa: CASSQNSAEAFF
cdr3_nt: TGTGCCAGCAGTCAAAACTCAGCTGAAGCTTTCTTT

j_call: TRBJ2-1
cdr3_length: 12
d_call: NA
v_call: TRBV7-3
clone_size: few
cdr3_aa: CASSLSGNEQFF
cdr3_nt: TGTGCCAGCAGCCTTAGCGGTAATGAGCAGTTCTTC

j_call: TRBJ1-1
cdr3_length: 13
d_call: TRBD1
v_call: TRBV3-1/TRBV3-2
clone_size: NA
cdr3_aa: CASAGQMNTEAFF
cdr3_nt: TGTGCCAGCGCGGGACAGATGAACACTGAAGCTTTCTTT

j_call: TRBJ1-3
cdr3_length: 12
d_call: NA
v_call: TRBV3-1/TRBV3-2
clone_size: NA
cdr3_aa: CASSPGQHTIYF
cdr3_nt: TGTGCCAGCAGCCCCGGACAACACACCATATATTTT

j_call: TRBJ1-5
cdr3_length: 13
d_call: NA
v_call: TRBV7-9
clone_size: NA
cdr3_aa: CASSLGLQGPQHF
cdr3_nt: TGTGCCAGCAGCTTAGGGCTGCAGGGGCCCCAGCATTTT

j_call: TRBJ2-7
cdr3_length: 12
d_call: NA
v_call: TRBV20-1
clone_size: NA
cdr3_aa: CSASSQRDEQYF
cdr3_nt: TGCAGTGCTAGTTCACAGCGAGACGAGCAGTACTTC